These T cell receptor beta chains were read from a single sample in a study of shared clonotypes between healthy human individuals. This table comes from immunoSEQ multiplex PCR, and its TCRdb copy is limited to in-frame clones, with some not included. The table includes about 800,000 clones, about 96% detected once. What was sequenced was naive CD8+ T cells sorted from blood. Receptor source: a man aged 25-45 years in good health. Both conserved end residues are part of each CDR3. The D gene is left open where the match is weak. Some rows have no size entry. The others give once, few or many, or a class for an expanded clone.

d_call j_call clone_size v_call cdr3_aa cdr3_nt
. TRBJ2-3 . TRBV18 CASSPGGSDTQYF TGTGCCAGCTCACCAGGGGGGTCAGATACGCAGTATTTT
. TRBJ2-2 once TRBV5-4 CASSPTPTGELFF TGTGCCAGCAGCCCGACCCCCACCGGGGAGCTGTTTTTT
TRBD2 TRBJ2-1 . TRBV10-1 CASSDGTSGNEQFF TGCGCCAGCAGTGATGGGACTAGCGGAAATGAGCAGTTCTTC
TRBD2 TRBJ2-3 . TRBV7-9 CASSLDPSGSRVDTQYF TGTGCCAGCAGCTTAGACCCTAGCGGGAGTCGGGTAGATACGCAGTATTTT
TRBD2 TRBJ2-5 . TRBV7-2 CASSSRIAGGPQETQYF TGTGCCAGCAGCTCTAGGATAGCGGGAGGCCCGCAAGAGACCCAGTACTTC
. TRBJ2-7 once TRBV7-6 CASSLARGPVAREQYF TGTGCCAGCAGCTTAGCGCGGGGTCCCGTGGCTCGGGAGCAGTACTTC
TRBD1 TRBJ2-1 . TRBV7-9 CASRVSGGAYNEQFF TGTGCCAGCAGGGTCTCAGGGGGCGCGTACAATGAGCAGTTCTTC
. TRBJ2-1 . TRBV5-1 CASSLEGGYNEQFF TGCGCCAGCAGCTTGGAGGGCGGATACAATGAGCAGTTCTTC
TRBD2 TRBJ2-7 . TRBV4-1 CASSTGLAGYEQYF TGCGCCAGCAGCACGGGACTAGCGGGCTACGAGCAGTACTTC
TRBD2 TRBJ2-1 . TRBV5-5 CASRWRLADNEQFF TGTGCCAGCAGGTGGCGGCTAGCGGACAATGAGCAGTTCTTC
TRBD1 TRBJ2-1 . TRBV7-2 CASSLHPGGPYNEQFF TGTGCCAGCAGCTTACATCCAGGGGGTCCATACAATGAGCAGTTCTTC
TRBD1 TRBJ2-3 . TRBV28 CASSFLSTGRITDTQYF TGTGCCAGCAGTTTCCTCTCGACAGGGCGTATCACAGATACGCAGTATTTT
. TRBJ1-5 . TRBV4-2 CASSQGGGGQPQHF TGTGCCAGCAGCCAAGGGGGGGGAGGTCAGCCCCAGCATTTT
TRBD1 TRBJ1-1 . TRBV5-1 CASSLESRQGRSGAEAFF TGCGCCAGCAGCTTGGAAAGTCGACAGGGGAGAAGCGGCGCTGAAGCTTTCTTT
. TRBJ2-5 . TRBV7-3 CASSTGTVGETQYF TGTGCCAGCAGCACCGGTACCGTGGGTGAGACCCAGTACTTC
. TRBJ2-3 . TRBV18 CASSPPRERVRTDTQYF TGTGCCAGCTCACCACCTCGCGAGCGGGTTCGTACAGATACGCAGTATTTT
. TRBJ2-7 . TRBV6-1 CASMTTELSYEQYF TGTGCCAGCATGACGACAGAGCTCTCCTACGAGCAGTACTTC
. TRBJ2-7 . TRBV5-6 CASSLGTSTYEQYF TGTGCCAGCAGCTTGGGGACTTCCACCTACGAGCAGTACTTC
. TRBJ2-7 once TRBV14 CASSQTGAAPEQYF TGTGCCAGCAGCCAAACCGGGGCAGCTCCCGAGCAGTACTTC
. TRBJ2-7 . TRBV29-1 CSVAQGSYEQYF TGCAGCGTTGCACAGGGCTCCTACGAGCAGTACTTC
TRBD2 TRBJ2-3 . TRBV5-1 CASRLTSGSTDTQYF TGCGCCAGCAGGCTGACTAGCGGGAGCACAGATACGCAGTATTTT
. TRBJ2-7 . TRBV27 CASSFSGREADEQYF TGTGCCAGCAGTTTTAGCGGCAGGGAGGCCGACGAGCAGTACTTC
TRBD1 TRBJ2-7 . TRBV7-9 CASSGFGQGSSYEQYF TGTGCCAGCAGCGGATTCGGACAGGGGAGCTCCTACGAGCAGTACTTC
. TRBJ1-5 . TRBV6-5 CASRPRGSQPQHF TGTGCCAGCAGGCCCCGGGGGAGTCAGCCCCAGCATTTT
TRBD2 TRBJ2-1 once TRBV4-3 CASSHNYKPGLVGDRFF TGCGCCAGCAGCCATAACTACAAACCGGGACTAGTAGGGGACCGGTTCTTC
TRBD1 TRBJ2-7 . TRBV11-2 CASSLDWTGTTYEQYF TGTGCCAGCAGCTTAGATTGGACAGGTACTACCTACGAGCAGTACTTC
. TRBJ2-3 . TRBV27 CASSPSDYQSSTDTQYF TGTGCCAGCAGTCCAAGCGACTACCAATCTAGCACAGATACGCAGTATTTT
. TRBJ2-7 . TRBV7-9 CASSPRSRPLSEQYF TGTGCCAGCAGCCCGAGGTCCAGGCCCCTGAGTGAGCAGTACTTC
. TRBJ2-7 . TRBV7-9 CASSMAYEQYF TGTGCCAGCAGCATGGCCTACGAGCAGTACTTC
. TRBJ2-2 . TRBV5-4 CASSLPGNTGELFF TGTGCCAGCAGCTTGCCAGGGAACACCGGGGAGCTGTTTTTT
. TRBJ2-1 . TRBV29-1 CSVEDPGVDEQFF TGCAGCGTTGAAGATCCAGGGGTTGATGAGCAGTTCTTC
. TRBJ1-1 once TRBV28 CASSFYRDTEAFF TGTGCCAGCAGTTTCTACAGGGACACTGAAGCTTTCTTT
. TRBJ2-2 . TRBV29-1 CSARGSGNTGELFF TGCAGCGCCCGAGGATCCGGAAACACCGGGGAGCTGTTTTTT
. TRBJ2-7 . TRBV6-5 CASSLLGGSYEQYF TGTGCCAGCAGTTTGCTAGGAGGGTCCTACGAGCAGTACTTC
. TRBJ2-7 . TRBV11-2 CASSLSSFGEQYF TGTGCCAGCAGCTTATCTTCTTTTGGCGAGCAGTACTTC
TRBD2 TRBJ2-3 . TRBV2 CASSQWASGPTSASTDTQYF TGTGCCAGCAGCCAATGGGCTAGCGGGCCGACCTCGGCTAGCACAGATACGCAGTATTTT
. TRBJ1-2 . TRBV5-6 CASSLGSLNYGYTF TGTGCCAGCAGCTTGGGGTCTCTAAACTATGGCTACACCTTC
. TRBJ2-7 . TRBV11-2 CASSSDPGAYEQYF TGTGCCAGCAGCTCCGATCCAGGGGCCTACGAGCAGTACTTC
TRBD2 TRBJ2-1 . TRBV7-8 CASSSFPTSGSDYEQFF TGTGCCAGCAGCTCCTTTCCGACTAGCGGGAGTGACTATGAGCAGTTCTTC
TRBD1 TRBJ1-1 . TRBV14 CASSQGGYRRDRDTEAFF TGTGCCAGCAGCCAGGGGGGATATAGAAGGGACAGGGATACTGAAGCTTTCTTT
. TRBJ2-5 . TRBV29-1 CSVEGRDQETQYF TGCAGCGTTGAAGGAAGGGACCAAGAGACCCAGTACTTC
TRBD1 TRBJ2-7 . TRBV6-5 CASSYGTGPYEQYF TGTGCCAGCAGTTATGGGACAGGGCCTTACGAGCAGTACTTC
. TRBJ2-7 . TRBV5-1 CASSSTPAYEQYF TGCGCCAGCAGCTCCACGCCTGCCTACGAGCAGTACTTC
. TRBJ2-7 . TRBV9 CASSVSYSSYEQYF TGTGCCAGCAGCGTTTCTTACAGCTCCTACGAGCAGTACTTC